The next 2 T cell receptor beta chains were all read from a single sample in a study of T cell responses to AZD1222 COVID-19 vaccine. Profiled with immunoSEQ multiplex PCR; TCRdb holds only in-frame clones, not every one. The data show 100,000 to 150,000 clones, around 87% seen once. The sample here was peripheral blood, taken on day 0 of AZD1222 vaccination. The receptors were sampled from an adult in good health.

The CDR3, as DNA: TGTGCCAGTAGTCCCTCCGGGACAGGGACGGGCGGCTACACCTTC. Amino acids: CASSPSGTGTGGYTF. The rearrangement links TRBV19 to TRBJ1-2; 9 positions agree with TRBD1. Germline V CDR1 and CDR2: LNHDA, SQIVND (reference sequence). The CDR3 spans 15 residues. V trimming: 5 bases; J trimming: 8 bases; junction bases outside the gene matches: 12.

This clone was seen just once. The chain uses TRBV7-3 and TRBJ1-1, with 12 positions matching TRBD1. There are 15 residues in the CDR3. The germline gives CDR1 SGHTA, CDR2 FQGTGA. Trimming took 1 base from V and 9 from J; bases not matched to a gene: 6. The CDR3 region is CASSLIAGQGAKAFF. The CDR3, as DNA: TGTGCCAGCAGCTTAATCGCGGGACAGGGGGCGAAAGCTTTCTTT.